One TCR beta chain is described in this entry. Germline CDR1 is LGHNA and CDR2 is YSLEER. This CDR3 has 15 residues. J lost 6 bases, V lost 5 bases, and 12 bases had no gene match. Treatment denoted: some 20 received Ad26.COV2.S at low or high dose, single or two shots; several received placebo; per-sample allocation not given. Samples came from day 63 after the first vaccine or placebo injection. Cohort 1b enrolled adults aged 18-55 years in Boston. The record originates from a study of Ad26.COV2.S vaccination and SARS-CoV-2 variants. Overall study: The study gave Ad26.COV2.S intramuscularly, once or twice 56 days apart.

The protocol was immunoSEQ multiplex PCR, while the TCRdb copy is restricted to in-frame clones and leaves out a portion. The table has 200,000 to 300,000 clones, around 88% seen once. J is TRBJ1-2 and V is TRBV4-3, with TRBD1 matching over 7 bases. This TCR was sampled from a person between 18 and 65 years old who received the Ad26.COV2.S COVID-19 vaccine or a placebo. The specimen was peripheral blood, collected in a trial of Ad26.COV2.S vaccine versus placebo. CDR3 region: CASSVVLTTGNGYTF. The DNA of the CDR3 is TGCGCCAGCAGCGTGGTGCTGACGACAGGGAATGGCTACACCTTC.